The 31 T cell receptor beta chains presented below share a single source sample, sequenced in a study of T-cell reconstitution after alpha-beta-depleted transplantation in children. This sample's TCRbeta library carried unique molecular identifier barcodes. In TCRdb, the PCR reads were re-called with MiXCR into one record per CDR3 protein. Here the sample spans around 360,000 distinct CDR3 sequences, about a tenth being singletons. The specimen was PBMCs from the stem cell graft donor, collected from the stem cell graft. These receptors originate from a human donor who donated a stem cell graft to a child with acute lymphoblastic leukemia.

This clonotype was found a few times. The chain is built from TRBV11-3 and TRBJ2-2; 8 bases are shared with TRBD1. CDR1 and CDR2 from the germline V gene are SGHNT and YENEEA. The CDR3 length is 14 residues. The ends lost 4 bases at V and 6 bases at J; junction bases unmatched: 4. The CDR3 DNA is TGTGCCAGCAGCTCGGGACAGGCCCCCGGGGAGCTGTTTTTT. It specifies CASSSGQAPGELFF.

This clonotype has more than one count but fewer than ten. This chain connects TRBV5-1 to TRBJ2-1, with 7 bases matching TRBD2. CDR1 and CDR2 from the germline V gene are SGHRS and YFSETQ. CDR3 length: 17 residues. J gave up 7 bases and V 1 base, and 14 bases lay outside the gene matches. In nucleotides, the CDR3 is TGCGCCAGCAGCTTGCAGGGATGGCTAGCGGCTATGAATGAGCAGTTCTTC. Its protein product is CASSLQGWLAAMNEQFF.

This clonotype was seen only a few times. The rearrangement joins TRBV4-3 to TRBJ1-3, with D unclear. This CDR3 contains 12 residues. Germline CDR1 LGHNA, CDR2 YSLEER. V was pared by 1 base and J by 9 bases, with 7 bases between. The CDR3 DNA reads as TGCGCCAGCAGCCAAGGGGATAGCACCATATATTTT. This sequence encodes CASSQGDSTIYF.

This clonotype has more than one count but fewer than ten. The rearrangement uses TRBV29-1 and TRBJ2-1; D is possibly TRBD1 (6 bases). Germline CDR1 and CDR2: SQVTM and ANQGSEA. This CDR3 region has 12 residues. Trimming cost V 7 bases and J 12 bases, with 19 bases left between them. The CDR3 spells CSAPDRALVQFF. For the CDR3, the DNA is TGCAGCGCTCCGGACAGAGCCCTGGTGCAGTTCTTC.

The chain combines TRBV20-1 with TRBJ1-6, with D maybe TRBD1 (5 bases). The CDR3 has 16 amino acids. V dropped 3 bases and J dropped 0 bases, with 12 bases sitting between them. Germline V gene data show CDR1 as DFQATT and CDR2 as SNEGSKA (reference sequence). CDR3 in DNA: TGCAGTGCTAGGGGTCGGGGGAGCTCCTATAATTCACCCCTCCACTTT. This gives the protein CSARGRGSSYNSPLHF.

CDR3 protein: CSARDPGTGGTEAFF. Written as DNA, the CDR3 is TGCAGTGCTAGAGATCCCGGGACAGGGGGCACTGAAGCTTTCTTT. V is TRBV20-1 and J is TRBJ1-1, with 11 bases fitting TRBD1. V dropped 0 bases and J dropped 4; count of bases not matched to a gene: 4. The germline gives CDR1 DFQATT, CDR2 SNEGSKA (reference sequence). The CDR3 is made up of 15 amino acids.

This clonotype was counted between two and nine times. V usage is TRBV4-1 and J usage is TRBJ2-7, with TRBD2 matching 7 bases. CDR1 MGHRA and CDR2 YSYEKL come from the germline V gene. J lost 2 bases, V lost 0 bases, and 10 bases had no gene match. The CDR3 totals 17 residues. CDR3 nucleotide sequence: TGCGCCAGCAGCCAAGATTCGGCGCGGGAGCGGACCTACGAGCAGTACTTC. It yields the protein CASSQDSARERTYEQYF.

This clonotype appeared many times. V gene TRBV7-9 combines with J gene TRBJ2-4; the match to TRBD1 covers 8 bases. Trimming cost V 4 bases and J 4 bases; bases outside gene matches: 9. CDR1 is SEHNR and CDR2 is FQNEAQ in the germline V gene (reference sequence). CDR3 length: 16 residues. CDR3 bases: TGTGCCAGCAGCTCGACAGGGGCCGGGGTAAAAAACATTCAGTACTTC. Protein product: CASSSTGAGVKNIQYF.

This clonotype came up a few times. CDR3 DNA sequence: TGCAGTGCTCGACAGGGACTTGACTATGGCTACACCTTC. Translated: CSARQGLDYGYTF. The V and J genes are TRBV20-1 and TRBJ1-2, with 7 positions matching TRBD1. The length of the CDR3 is 13 residues. Germline V gene data show CDR1 as DFQATT and CDR2 as SNEGSKA (reference sequence). V was clipped by 5 bases and J by 3 bases; unmatched bases: 6.

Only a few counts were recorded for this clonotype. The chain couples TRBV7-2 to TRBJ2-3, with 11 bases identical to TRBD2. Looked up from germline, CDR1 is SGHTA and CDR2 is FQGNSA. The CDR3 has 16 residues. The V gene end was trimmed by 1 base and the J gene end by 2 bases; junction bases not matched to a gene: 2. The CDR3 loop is CASSLVLAGATDTQYF. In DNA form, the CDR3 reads TGTGCCAGCAGCTTAGTACTAGCGGGAGCCACAGATACGCAGTATTTT.

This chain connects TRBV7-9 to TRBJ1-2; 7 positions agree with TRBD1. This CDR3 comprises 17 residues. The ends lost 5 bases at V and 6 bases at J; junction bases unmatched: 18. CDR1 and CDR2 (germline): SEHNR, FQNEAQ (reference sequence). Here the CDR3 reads CASSSEWVHRGYDGYTF. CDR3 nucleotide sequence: TGTGCCAGCAGCAGCGAGTGGGTGCACAGGGGATATGATGGCTACACCTTC.

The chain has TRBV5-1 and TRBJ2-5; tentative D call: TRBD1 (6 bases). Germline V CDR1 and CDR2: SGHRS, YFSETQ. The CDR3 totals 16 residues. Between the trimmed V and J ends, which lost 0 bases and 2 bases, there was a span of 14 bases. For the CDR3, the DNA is TGCGCCAGCAGCTTGGCCTCAGGGGCGACGCAAGAGACCCAGTACTTC. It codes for CASSLASGATQETQYF.

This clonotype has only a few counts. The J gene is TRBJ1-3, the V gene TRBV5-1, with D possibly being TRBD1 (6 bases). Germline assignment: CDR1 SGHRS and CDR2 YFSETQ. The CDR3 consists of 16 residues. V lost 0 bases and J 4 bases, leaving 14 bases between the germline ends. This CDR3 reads CASSLEITGSGNTIYF. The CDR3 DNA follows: TGCGCCAGCAGCTTGGAGATTACAGGGTCAGGAAACACCATATATTTT.

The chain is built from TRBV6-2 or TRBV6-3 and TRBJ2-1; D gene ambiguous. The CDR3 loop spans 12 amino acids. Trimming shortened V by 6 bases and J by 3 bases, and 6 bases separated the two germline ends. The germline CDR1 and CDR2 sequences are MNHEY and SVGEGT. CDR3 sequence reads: CASSPRYNEQFF. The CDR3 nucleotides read TGTGCCAGCAGCCCCCGCTACAATGAGCAGTTCTTC.

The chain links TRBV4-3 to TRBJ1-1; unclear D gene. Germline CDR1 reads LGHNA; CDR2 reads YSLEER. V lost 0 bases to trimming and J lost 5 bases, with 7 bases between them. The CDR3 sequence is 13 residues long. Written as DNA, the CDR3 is TGCGCCAGCAGCCAAGATTCGTCGACTGAAGCTTTCTTT. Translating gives CASSQDSSTEAFF.

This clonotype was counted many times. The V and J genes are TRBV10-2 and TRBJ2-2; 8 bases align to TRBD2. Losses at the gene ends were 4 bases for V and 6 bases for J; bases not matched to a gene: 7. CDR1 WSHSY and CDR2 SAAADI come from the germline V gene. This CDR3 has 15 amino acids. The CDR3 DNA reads TGCGCCAGCAGTGGTCTAGCGGGCTCTCCCGGGGAGCTGTTTTTT. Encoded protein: CASSGLAGSPGELFF.

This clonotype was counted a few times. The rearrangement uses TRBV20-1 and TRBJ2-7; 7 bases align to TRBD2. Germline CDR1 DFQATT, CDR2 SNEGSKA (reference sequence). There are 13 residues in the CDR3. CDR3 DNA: TGCGCCGGGGGGAGGGAGGACACCTACGAGCAGTACTTC. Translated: CAGGREDTYEQYF.

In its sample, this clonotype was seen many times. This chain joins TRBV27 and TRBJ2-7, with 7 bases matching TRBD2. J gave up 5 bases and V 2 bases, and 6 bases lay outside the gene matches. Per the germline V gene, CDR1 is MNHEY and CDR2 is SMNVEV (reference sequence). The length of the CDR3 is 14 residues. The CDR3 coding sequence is TGTGCCAGCAGTTTAGGGAGGGGAACCCACGAGCAGTACTTC. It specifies CASSLGRGTHEQYF.

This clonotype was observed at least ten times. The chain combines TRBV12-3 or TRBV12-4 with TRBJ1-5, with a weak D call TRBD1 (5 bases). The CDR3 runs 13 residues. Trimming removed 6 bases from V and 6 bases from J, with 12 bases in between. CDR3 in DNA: TGTGCCAGCAGCCCCCAGGGAGTTCAGCCCCAGCATTTT. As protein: CASSPQGVQPQHF.

CDR3 coding DNA: TGTGCCAGCAGTAGGACAGTGAATAATTCACCCCTCCACTTT. It translates to CASSRTVNNSPLHF. The rearrangement joins TRBV6-5 to TRBJ1-6; possibly TRBD1 for D (6 bases). Trimming took off 5 bases at V and 5 bases at J, with 10 bases between the two ends. The length of the CDR3 is 14 residues. Germline V gives CDR1 MNHEY, CDR2 SVGAGI.

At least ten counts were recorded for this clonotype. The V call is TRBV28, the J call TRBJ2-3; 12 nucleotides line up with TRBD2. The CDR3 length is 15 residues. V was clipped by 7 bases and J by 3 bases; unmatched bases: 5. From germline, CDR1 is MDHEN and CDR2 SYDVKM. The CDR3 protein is CASTLAGGPTDTQYF. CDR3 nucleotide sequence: TGTGCCAGCACCCTAGCGGGAGGGCCAACAGATACGCAGTATTTT.

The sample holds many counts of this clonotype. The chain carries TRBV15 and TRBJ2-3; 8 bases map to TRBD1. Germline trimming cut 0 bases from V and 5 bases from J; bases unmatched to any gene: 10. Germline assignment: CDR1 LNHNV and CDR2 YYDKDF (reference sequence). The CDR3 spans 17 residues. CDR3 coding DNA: TGTGCCACCAGCAGAGACCCATGGACAGGGCGGGAAGATACGCAGTATTTT. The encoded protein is CATSRDPWTGREDTQYF.

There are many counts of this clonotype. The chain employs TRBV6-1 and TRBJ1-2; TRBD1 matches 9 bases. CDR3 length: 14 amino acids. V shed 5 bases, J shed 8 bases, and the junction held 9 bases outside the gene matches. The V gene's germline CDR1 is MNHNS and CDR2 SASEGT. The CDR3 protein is CASSLTGGVEGYTF. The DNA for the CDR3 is TGTGCCAGCAGTCTGACAGGGGGAGTTGAAGGCTACACCTTC.

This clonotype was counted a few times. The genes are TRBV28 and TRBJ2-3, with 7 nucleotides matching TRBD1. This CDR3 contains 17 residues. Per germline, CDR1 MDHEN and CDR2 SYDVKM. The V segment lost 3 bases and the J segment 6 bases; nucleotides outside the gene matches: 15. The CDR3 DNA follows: TGTGCCAGCAGTTTCCCCCAGACAGGGACGGAGTGGGATACGCAGTATTTT. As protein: CASSFPQTGTEWDTQYF.

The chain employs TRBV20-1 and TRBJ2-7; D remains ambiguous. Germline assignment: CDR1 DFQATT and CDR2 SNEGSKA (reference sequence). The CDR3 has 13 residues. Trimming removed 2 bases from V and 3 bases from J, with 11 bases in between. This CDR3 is CSARNELIYEQYF. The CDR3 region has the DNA TGCAGTGCTAGAAATGAATTGATCTACGAGCAGTACTTC.

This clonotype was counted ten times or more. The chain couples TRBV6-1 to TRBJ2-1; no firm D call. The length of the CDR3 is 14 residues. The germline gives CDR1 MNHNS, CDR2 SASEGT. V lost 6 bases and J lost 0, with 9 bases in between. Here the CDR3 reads CASSPVSSYNEQFF. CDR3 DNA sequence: TGTGCCAGCAGCCCAGTGAGCTCCTACAATGAGCAGTTCTTC.

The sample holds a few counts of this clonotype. The CDR3 reads CASTPGSGDYEQYF. The DNA of the CDR3 is TGTGCCAGCACCCCTGGTAGCGGGGACTACGAGCAGTACTTC. The gene calls are TRBV21-1 and TRBJ2-7; the D segment call TRBD2 is taken from the table without a DNA check. TRBV21-1 is given as a pseudogene. The CDR3 sequence is 14 residues long.

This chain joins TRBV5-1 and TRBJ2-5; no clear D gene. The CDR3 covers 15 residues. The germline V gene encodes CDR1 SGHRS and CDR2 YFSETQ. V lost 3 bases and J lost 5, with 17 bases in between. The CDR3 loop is CASSSPPGSGETQYF. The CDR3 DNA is TGCGCCAGCAGCTCCCCTCCCGGGTCCGGGGAGACCCAGTACTTC.

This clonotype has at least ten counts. The CDR3 sequence: CASSQGERGGSPLHF. In nucleotides, the CDR3 is TGCGCCAGCAGCCAAGGTGAACGGGGAGGTTCACCCCTCCACTTT. The gene calls are TRBV4-3 and TRBJ1-6; D call uncertain. Trimming pared 1 base from V and 9 bases from J, leaving 13 bases between. Germline CDR1 LGHNA, CDR2 YSLEER. This CDR3 is built from 15 residues.

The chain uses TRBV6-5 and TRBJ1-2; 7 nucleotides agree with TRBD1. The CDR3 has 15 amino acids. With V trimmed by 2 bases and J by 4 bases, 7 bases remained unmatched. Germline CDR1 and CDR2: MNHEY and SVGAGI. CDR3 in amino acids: CASSYPLDRFYGYTF. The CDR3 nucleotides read TGTGCCAGCAGTTACCCCCTGGACAGGTTCTATGGCTACACCTTC.

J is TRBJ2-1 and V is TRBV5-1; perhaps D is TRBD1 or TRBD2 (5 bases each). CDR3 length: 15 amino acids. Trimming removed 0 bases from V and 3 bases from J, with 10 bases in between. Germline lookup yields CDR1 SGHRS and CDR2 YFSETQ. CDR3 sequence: CASSLVPGSYNEQFF. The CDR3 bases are TGCGCCAGCAGCTTGGTTCCAGGGAGCTACAATGAGCAGTTCTTC.